What follows are 9 T cell receptor beta chains derived from one specimen sequenced in a study of blood T cells in healthy people across ages. Then a second PCR, running about 6 to 12 cycles, was carried out with a sample-barcoded 5' primer and a J-beta primer mix. Via MiXCR, TCRdb re-called the 5' RACE reads, giving one row per CDR3 protein. The top ten clones hold just over 8.5% of a sample with hundreds of thousands of distinct CDR3 sequences, 24% of them seen once. The same sample was also studied in work on T cells of mothers and their children.

Sequencing was performed on blood. The receptors stem from a boy younger than 18 in good health.

This clonotype was seen once. The chain carries TRBV6-1 and TRBJ2-7, with TRBD2 identical over 11 bases. The CDR3 runs 16 residues. V dropped 5 bases and J dropped 4; count of bases not matched to a gene: 10. Germline V gene lookup returns CDR1 MNHNS and CDR2 SASEGT. CDR3 sequence reads: CASSPLGVAGGYEQYF. In nucleotides, the CDR3 is TGTGCCAGCAGTCCCCTTGGGGTAGCGGGAGGGTACGAGCAGTACTTC.

This clonotype was found a few times. The rearrangement uses TRBV9 and TRBJ1-4; D is uncertain. There are 14 residues in the CDR3. Per the germline V gene, CDR1 is SGDLS and CDR2 is YYNGEE. Trimming stripped 3 bases from V and 7 bases from J, with 13 bases between. CDR3 in amino acids: CASSEREYGEKLFF. DNA of the CDR3: TGTGCCAGCAGCGAGCGGGAGTACGGTGAAAAACTGTTTTTT.

This clonotype was seen a handful of times. DNA of the CDR3: TGTGCCAGCTGGACAGGGAACTATGGCTACACCTTC. This codes for CASWTGNYGYTF. The rearrangement joins TRBV9 to TRBJ1-2, with 8 bases identical to TRBD1. CDR3 length equals 12 residues. Germline values: CDR1 SGDLS, CDR2 YYNGEE. V gave up 7 bases and J gave up 2 bases; unmatched junction bases: 1.

This clonotype has just a few counts. J is TRBJ1-5 and V is TRBV20-1; TRBD1 agrees at 7 bases. This CDR3 comprises 16 residues. CDR1 and CDR2 (germline): DFQATT, SNEGSKA (reference sequence). Trimming took 2 bases from V and 0 from J; bases not matched to a gene: 7. For the CDR3, the DNA is TGCAGTGCTAGAAAGACAGGGACGGCTAGCAATCAGCCCCAGCATTTT. It encodes CSARKTGTASNQPQHF.

V is TRBV9 and J is TRBJ1-4, with D unclear. Germline V CDR1 and CDR2: SGDLS, YYNGEE. V was clipped by 4 bases and J by 8 bases, with 18 bases between them. The CDR3 covers 15 residues. The CDR3 loop reads CASSPPGSLGEKLFF. Written as DNA, the CDR3 is TGTGCCAGCAGCCCGCCGGGCAGCTTGGGGGAAAAACTGTTTTTT.

This clonotype was observed a handful of times. V is TRBV28 and J is TRBJ2-2, with 9 bases identical to TRBD2. Trimming removed 3 bases from V and 6 bases from J; junction bases left unmatched: 5. The CDR3 spans 15 residues. Germline V lookup: CDR1 MDHEN, CDR2 SYDVKM. CDR3 coding DNA: TGTGCCAGCAGTTTTCGGCGGGGGGGCCCCGGGGAGCTGTTTTTT. It codes for CASSFRRGGPGELFF.

A few counts support this clonotype. V gene TRBV6-1 combines with J gene TRBJ2-7; D possibly corresponds to TRBD2 (5 bases). Looked up from germline, CDR1 is MNHNS and CDR2 is SASEGT. CDR3 size: 12 residues. Trimming cost V 8 bases and J 5 bases, with 13 bases left between them. For the CDR3, the DNA is TGTGCCAGCCTACAGCGGCCTAACGAGCAGTACTTC. Residues: CASLQRPNEQYF.

This clonotype came up a few times. This chain links TRBV5-1 with TRBJ2-3; no clear D. This CDR3 comprises 16 residues. The germline V gene has CDR1 SGHRS and CDR2 YFSETQ. The V and J ends lost 0 bases and 2 bases respectively, with 13 bases between them. The CDR3 coding sequence is TGCGCCAGCAGCTTGGTTTACGACACCTACACAGATACGCAGTATTTT. It specifies CASSLVYDTYTDTQYF. Supplemented by reference TRBV5-1 and TRBJ2-3, the full variable domain reads KAGVTQTPRYLIKTRGQQVTLSCSPISGHRSVSWYQQTPGQGLQFLFEYFSETQRNKGNFPGRFSGRQFSNSRSEMNVSTLELGDSALYLCASSLVYDTYTDTQYFGPGTRLTVL.

DNA of the CDR3: TGCAGTGCTAGGGTGGTGGACAGGGCCGCAACTAATGAAAAACTGTTTTTT. Its protein product is CSARVVDRAATNEKLFF. This sequence joins TRBV20-1 and TRBJ1-4; 8 nucleotides agree with TRBD1. The V segment lost 3 bases and the J segment 0 bases; nucleotides outside the gene matches: 9. Per the germline V gene, CDR1 is DFQATT and CDR2 is SNEGSKA (reference sequence). The CDR3 is 17 amino acids.